This TCR beta chain derives from a study of blood T cells in healthy people across ages. Study-wide points: Changes seen in expanded clonotypes were possibly confounded by donor CMV status left unknown.

Notes on this clonotype: Its specificity is unknown.

This CDR3 has 15 residues. V lost 6 bases and J lost 1, with 19 bases in between. Germline CDR1 DFQATT, CDR2 SNEGSKA (reference sequence). The use of a sample-barcoded 5' primer and a J-beta primer mix characterized a second PCR of roughly 7 to 11 cycles. A template-switch adaptor containing 12 random nucleotides labeled each cDNA molecule. MiXCR, applied by TCRdb to the 5' RACE reads, yields one record per CDR3 protein. The table shows under 750,000 distinct CDR3 sequences, with roughly 48% occurring only once. Whenever a sample was processed, at least 6 million PBMCs were isolated. The specimen sequenced was blood. The source of this sequence is a man at least 80 years old in good health. The chain joins TRBV20-1 to TRBJ2-7; D possibly corresponds to TRBD2 (6 bases). CDR3: CSALRLGARSYEQYF. Written as DNA, the CDR3 is TGCAGTGCCCTGAGACTAGGGGCCCGATCCTACGAGCAGTACTTC.